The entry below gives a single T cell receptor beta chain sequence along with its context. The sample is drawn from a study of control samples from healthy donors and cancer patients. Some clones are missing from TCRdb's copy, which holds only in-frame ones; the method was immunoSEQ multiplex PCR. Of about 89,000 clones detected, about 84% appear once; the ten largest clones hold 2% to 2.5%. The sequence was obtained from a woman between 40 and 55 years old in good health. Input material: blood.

The CDR3 is CASSSSILSSYNEQFF. CDR3 sequence (DNA): TGTGCCAGCAGCTCCTCTATACTTAGCTCCTACAATGAGCAGTTCTTC. This sequence joins TRBV7-9 and TRBJ2-1, with unresolved D. CDR3 length: 16 amino acids. The germline V gene has CDR1 SEHNR and CDR2 FQNEAQ (reference sequence). V lost 4 bases to trimming and J lost 0 bases, with 13 bases between them.